One sample yielded the 28 T cell receptor beta chains listed below, sequenced in a study of multiple sclerosis patients with progressive multifocal leukoencephalopathy. Regarding time point: approximately twelve months of natalizumab therapy. The repertoire was sequenced with immunoSEQ multiplex PCR; TCRdb's copy has only in-frame clones and lacks some. Of roughly 29,000 clones listed, roughly 90% are singletons. The input for sequencing was PBMCs, taken from a patient treated with natalizumab. The receptors were sampled from a human donor with multiple sclerosis.

The sample holds a few counts of this clone. This sample also contains other DNA sequences that code for the same CDR3. The chain has TRBV29-1 and TRBJ2-1; 9 nucleotides align to TRBD2. Trimming removed 2 bases from V and 0 bases from J; junction bases left unmatched: 5. The length of the CDR3 is 16 residues. Germline V lookup: CDR1 SQVTM, CDR2 ANQGSEA. The CDR3 here is CSVERGSGGSYNEQFF. In DNA, the CDR3 is TGCAGCGTTGAAAGGGGTAGCGGGGGCTCCTACAATGAGCAGTTCTTC.

V gene TRBV18 combines with J gene TRBJ2-3; D is unresolved. This CDR3 comprises 13 residues. Trimming took off 6 bases at V and 2 bases at J, with 9 bases between the two ends. Germline values: CDR1 KGHSH, CDR2 LQKENI. The CDR3 spells CASSPNPTDTQYF. The DNA of the CDR3 is TGTGCCAGCTCCCCGAACCCCACAGATACGCAGTATTTT.

This chain connects TRBV4-3 to TRBJ1-2, with D perhaps matching TRBD1 (5 bases). The CDR3 runs to 14 residues. V shed 4 bases and J shed 2 bases, with 11 bases lying between them. Germline CDR1 LGHNA, CDR2 YSLEER. CDR3 region: CASSRGRQNYGYTF. CDR3 nucleotide sequence: TGCGCCAGCAGCCGGGGACGGCAGAACTATGGCTACACCTTC.

This chain links TRBV19 with TRBJ2-5, with TRBD1 identical over 7 bases. The germline gives CDR1 LNHDA, CDR2 SQIVND (reference sequence). The V segment lost 9 bases and the J segment 5 bases; nucleotides outside the gene matches: 6. The CDR3 is 12 amino acids. Here the CDR3 reads CASRQGRETQYF. In nucleotides, the CDR3 is TGTGCCAGCAGACAGGGTCGGGAGACCCAGTACTTC.

The V call is TRBV19, the J call TRBJ1-2, with D possibly matching TRBD1 (6 bases). Germline lookup yields CDR1 LNHDA and CDR2 SQIVND (reference sequence). The V end lost 8 bases, the J end lost 4 bases, and 23 bases lay between the germline ends. CDR3 size: 16 residues. The CDR3 nucleotides read TGTGCCAGTCTCTCACTCGCTTGGGGGGGCGCCTATGGCTACACCTTC. Translation gives CASLSLAWGGAYGYTF.

The V and J genes are TRBV7-8 and TRBJ2-5, with 7 nucleotides matching TRBD1. The CDR3 extends over 14 amino acids. V shed 6 bases, J shed 5 bases, and the junction held 9 bases outside the gene matches. The germline V gene has CDR1 SGHVS and CDR2 FQNEAQ. Here the CDR3 DNA reads TGTGCCAGCAGTTACAGGGGTTCGGATGAGACCCAGTACTTC. This codes for CASSYRGSDETQYF.

This clone has a handful of counts. The chain links TRBV7-8 to TRBJ1-2; maybe TRBD1 (6 bases). V was shortened by 3 bases and J by 7 bases, with 12 bases between the two germline ends. The CDR3 runs to 13 residues. CDR1 is SGHVS, CDR2 FQNEAQ, per germline. The CDR3 loop is CASSFVGATGYTF. In DNA form, the CDR3 reads TGTGCCAGCAGCTTCGTGGGGGCAACTGGCTACACCTTC.

This rearrangement joins TRBV5-1 to TRBJ1-5; D uncertain. The V gene lost 1 base and the J gene lost 3 bases, with 11 bases spanning the gap. CDR3 length: 15 amino acids. The germline V gene encodes CDR1 SGHRS and CDR2 YFSETQ. CDR3 in DNA: TGCGCCAGCAGCTTGAGCGGAGCCCTCAATCAGCCCCAGCATTTT. The encoded protein is CASSLSGALNQPQHF.

The rearrangement uses TRBV7-2 and TRBJ1-2; D call uncertain. CDR3 length equals 13 residues. V shed 5 bases and J shed 3 bases, with 10 bases lying between them. Per germline, CDR1 SGHTA and CDR2 FQGNSA. Here the CDR3 DNA reads TGTGCCAGCAGCCAATGGAGGGACTATGGCTACACCTTC. Translation: CASSQWRDYGYTF.

A single count supports this clone. V is TRBV5-4 and J is TRBJ1-1; maybe TRBD1 (6 bases). V lost 4 bases, J lost 1 base, and 14 bases lay in between. The CDR3 is 15 residues long. Germline V gene lookup returns CDR1 SGHNT and CDR2 YYREEE (reference sequence). The CDR3 sequence is CASSGNRAGNTEAFF. CDR3 in DNA: TGTGCCAGCAGCGGAAACAGGGCCGGGAACACTGAAGCTTTCTTT.

The chain combines TRBV18 with TRBJ1-2; D might be TRBD1 (5 bases). V dropped 6 bases and J dropped 3 bases, with 14 bases sitting between them. CDR1 is KGHSH, CDR2 LQKENI, per germline. CDR3 length: 14 residues. The CDR3 nucleotides read TGTGCCAGCTCGACCCGCAGGGAGGACTATGGCTACACCTTC. It codes for CASSTRREDYGYTF.

The CDR3 spells CASSQGNSGPMGTQYF. The CDR3 nucleotides read TGCGCCAGCAGCCAAGGCAATAGCGGACCTATGGGGACCCAGTACTTC. The chain has TRBV4-3 and TRBJ2-5, with TRBD2 as a possible D gene (6 bases). Germline V CDR1 and CDR2: LGHNA, YSLEER. Trimming shortened V by 1 base and J by 7 bases, and 19 bases separated the two germline ends. There are 16 residues in the CDR3.

The chain recombines TRBV7-3 with TRBJ1-1, with D hard to call. CDR3 size: 13 residues. The V gene lost 2 bases and the J gene lost 1 base, with 5 bases spanning the gap. From germline, CDR1 is SGHTA and CDR2 FQGTGA. CDR3 sequence reads: CASSLQRNTEAFF. The CDR3 nucleotides are TGTGCCAGCAGCTTACAGCGGAACACTGAAGCTTTCTTT.

V is TRBV15 and J is TRBJ1-4, with 10 bases identical to TRBD1. The V gene end was trimmed by 5 bases and the J gene end by 6 bases; junction bases not matched to a gene: 9. This CDR3 spans 16 amino acids. Germline assignment: CDR1 LNHNV and CDR2 YYDKDF (reference sequence). This CDR3 reads CATSPEGGTGDEKLFF. The CDR3 nucleotides are TGTGCCACCAGCCCCGAGGGCGGGACAGGGGATGAAAAACTGTTTTTT.

The chain combines TRBV6-4 with TRBJ2-1, with 9 nucleotides matching TRBD2. This CDR3 has 15 residues. Germline trimming cut 3 bases from V and 3 bases from J; bases unmatched to any gene: 3. Germline lookup yields CDR1 MRHNA and CDR2 SNTAGT. In DNA, the CDR3 is TGTGCCAGCAGTGAAGCGGGGGGAGACTACAATGAGCAGTTCTTC. It yields the protein CASSEAGGDYNEQFF.

The rearrangement links TRBV7-3 to TRBJ2-5; TRBD2 aligns across 7 bases. CDR1 is SGHTA, CDR2 FQGTGA, per germline. Trimming removed 2 bases from V and 7 bases from J; junction bases left unmatched: 4. CDR3 size: 13 residues. As DNA, the CDR3 is TGTGCCAGCAGCTTAGATAGGGAGGGGACCCAGTACTTC. This gives the protein CASSLDREGTQYF.

The chain recombines TRBV7-8 with TRBJ2-1, with unresolved D. Trimming took 6 bases from V and 10 from J, leaving 10 bases between them. Germline-derived CDR1 and CDR2 are SGHVS and FQNEAQ. This CDR3 region has 11 residues. For the CDR3, the DNA is TGTGCCAGCAGGTTTGCCAGCGAGCAGTTCTTC. It specifies CASRFASEQFF.

The J gene is TRBJ1-2, the V gene TRBV7-9; D possibly corresponds to TRBD1 (5 bases). CDR3 length: 13 residues. The germline V gene has CDR1 SEHNR and CDR2 FQNEAQ (reference sequence). Trimming took 5 bases from V and 8 from J, leaving 15 bases between them. As DNA, the CDR3 is TGTGCCAGCAGCGCGGGGGTGAGGGGCGGCTACACCTTC. Translated: CASSAGVRGGYTF.

The chain links TRBV5-6 to TRBJ2-7, with 12 nucleotides matching TRBD2. Matching the DNA end better, TRBJ2-1 makes the J call doubtful. Per germline, CDR1 SGHDT and CDR2 YYEEEE. The CDR3 is 15 amino acids. CDR3 nucleotides: TGTGCCAGCAGCATACTAGCGGGGGGCTACAATGAGCAGTTCTTC. Its translation: CASSILAGGYNEQFF.

The chain recombines TRBV15 with TRBJ2-5; D might be TRBD2 (5 bases). In germline, CDR1 is LNHNV, CDR2 YYDKDF (reference sequence). Deletions cut 3 bases from V and 0 bases from J, with 11 bases between. This CDR3 has 15 amino acids. The CDR3, as DNA: TGTGCCACCAGCAGGGAGGTAGCGAACCAAGAGACCCAGTACTTC. This translates into CATSREVANQETQYF.

This sequence joins TRBV6-5 and TRBJ1-5, with D tentatively TRBD1 (6 bases). V was shortened by 6 bases and J by 7 bases, with 13 bases between the two germline ends. In germline, CDR1 is MNHEY, CDR2 SVGAGI. This CDR3 has 13 residues. The CDR3 is CASSLQGWQPQHF. CDR3 coding DNA: TGTGCCAGCAGCCTACAGGGCTGGCAGCCCCAGCATTTT.

This clone was seen only once. Other DNA sequences from this sample encode an identical CDR3 as well. The genes are TRBV2 and TRBJ2-5; D gene unclear. The germline CDR1 and CDR2 sequences are SNHLY and FYNNEI. Trimming stripped 2 bases from V and 5 bases from J, with 12 bases between. The CDR3 length is 14 residues. CDR3 sequence: CASSEQWGGETQYF. Here the CDR3 DNA reads TGTGCCAGCAGTGAACAATGGGGTGGCGAGACCCAGTACTTC.

The rearrangement uses TRBV5-1 and TRBJ2-7, with D perhaps TRBD1 or TRBD2 (7 bases each). The V end lost 4 bases, the J end lost 4 bases, and 18 bases lay between the germline ends. CDR3 size: 15 residues. Looked up from germline, CDR1 is SGHRS and CDR2 is YFSETQ. CDR3 loop: CASSPGRGRGYEQYF. DNA of the CDR3: TGCGCCAGCAGCCCCGGCAGGGGGAGGGGATACGAGCAGTACTTC. Full variable domain (outside the CDR3, taken from reference TRBV5-1 and TRBJ2-7): KAGVTQTPRYLIKTRGQQVTLSCSPISGHRSVSWYQQTPGQGLQFLFEYFSETQRNKGNFPGRFSGRQFSNSRSEMNVSTLELGDSALYLCASSPGRGRGYEQYFGPGTRLTVT.

The gene calls are TRBV7-6 and TRBJ1-2, with TRBD1 matching over 9 bases. Trimming cost V 5 bases and J 10 bases; bases outside gene matches: 8. The CDR3 runs 13 residues. Germline V gene sequence: CDR1 SGHVS, CDR2 FNYEAQ. CDR3 bases: TGTGCCAGCAGCCCTACAGGGGGCGCAGCCTACACCTTC. This codes for CASSPTGGAAYTF.

The chain combines TRBV19 with TRBJ2-2, with D tentatively TRBD2 (6 bases). CDR3 length: 15 residues. Germline values: CDR1 LNHDA, CDR2 SQIVND (reference sequence). Trimming took off 5 bases at V and 8 bases at J, with 18 bases between the two ends. CDR3 coding DNA: TGTGCCAGTAGTCAACCGGGACTTCGGACTGGGGAGCTGTTTTTT. Translated, it gives CASSQPGLRTGELFF.

This clone is a singleton in its sample. The CDR3 bases are TGTGCCAGCAGCTTGGACAGGGCCTTCTACGAGCAGTACTTC. Translation: CASSLDRAFYEQYF. V and J are TRBV5-6 and TRBJ2-7; possible D gene TRBD1, 6 bases. The V gene's germline CDR1 is SGHDT and CDR2 YYEEEE. The CDR3 spans 14 residues. V lost 0 bases and J 3 bases, leaving 10 bases between the germline ends.

J is TRBJ1-1 and V is TRBV10-1; D ambiguous. Trimming took off 1 base at V and 4 bases at J, with 4 bases between the two ends. The germline V gene has CDR1 WNHNN and CDR2 SYGVQD (reference sequence). The CDR3 has 12 amino acids. The CDR3 is CASSELGTEAFF. DNA for the CDR3: TGCGCCAGCAGTGAGTTGGGCACTGAAGCTTTCTTT.

The rearrangement links TRBV6-6 to TRBJ1-5; D remains unclear. From germline, CDR1 is MNHNY and CDR2 SVGAGI (reference sequence). V lost 5 bases to trimming and J lost 4 bases, with 9 bases between them. The CDR3 runs 13 residues. CDR3 loop: CASSPNFNQPQHF. The CDR3 DNA reads as TGTGCCAGCAGTCCAAATTTTAATCAGCCCCAGCATTTT.